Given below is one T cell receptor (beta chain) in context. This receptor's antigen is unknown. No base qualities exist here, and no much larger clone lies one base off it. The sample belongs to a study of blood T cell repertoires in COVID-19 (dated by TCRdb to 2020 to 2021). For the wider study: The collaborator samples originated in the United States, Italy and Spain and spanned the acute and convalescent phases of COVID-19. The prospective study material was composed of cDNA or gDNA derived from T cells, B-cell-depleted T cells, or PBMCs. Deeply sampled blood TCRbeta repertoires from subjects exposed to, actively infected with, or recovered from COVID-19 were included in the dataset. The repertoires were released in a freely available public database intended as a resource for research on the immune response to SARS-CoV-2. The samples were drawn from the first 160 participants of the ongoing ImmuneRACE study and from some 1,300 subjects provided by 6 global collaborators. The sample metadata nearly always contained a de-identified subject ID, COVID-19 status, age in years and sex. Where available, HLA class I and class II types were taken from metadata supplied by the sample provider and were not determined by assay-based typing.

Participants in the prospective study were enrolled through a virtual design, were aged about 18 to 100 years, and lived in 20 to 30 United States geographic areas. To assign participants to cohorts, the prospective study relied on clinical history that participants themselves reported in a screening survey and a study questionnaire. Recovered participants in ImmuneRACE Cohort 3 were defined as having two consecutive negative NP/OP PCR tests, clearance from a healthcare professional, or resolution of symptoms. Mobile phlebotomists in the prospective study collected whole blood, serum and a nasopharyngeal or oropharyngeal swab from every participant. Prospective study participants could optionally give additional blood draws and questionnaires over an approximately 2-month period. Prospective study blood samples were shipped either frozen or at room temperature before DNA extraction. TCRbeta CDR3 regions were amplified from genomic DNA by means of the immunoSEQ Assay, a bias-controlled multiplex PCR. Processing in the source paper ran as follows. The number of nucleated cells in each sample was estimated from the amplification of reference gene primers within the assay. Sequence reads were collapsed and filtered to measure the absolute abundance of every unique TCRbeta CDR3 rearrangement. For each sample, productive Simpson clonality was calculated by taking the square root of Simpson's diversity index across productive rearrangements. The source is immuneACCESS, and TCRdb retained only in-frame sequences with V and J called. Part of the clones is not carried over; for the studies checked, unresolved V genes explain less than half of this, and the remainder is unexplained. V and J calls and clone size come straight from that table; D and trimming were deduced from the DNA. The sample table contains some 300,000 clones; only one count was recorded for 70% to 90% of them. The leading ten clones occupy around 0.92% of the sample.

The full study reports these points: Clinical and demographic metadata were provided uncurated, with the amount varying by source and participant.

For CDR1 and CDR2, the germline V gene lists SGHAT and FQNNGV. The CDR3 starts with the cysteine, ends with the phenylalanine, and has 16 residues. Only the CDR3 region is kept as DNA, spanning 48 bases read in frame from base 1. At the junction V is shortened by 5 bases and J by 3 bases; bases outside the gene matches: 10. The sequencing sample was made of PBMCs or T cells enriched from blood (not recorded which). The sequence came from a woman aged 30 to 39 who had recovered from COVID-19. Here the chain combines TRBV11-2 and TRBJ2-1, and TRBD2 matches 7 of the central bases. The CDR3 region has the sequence CASSPRLAAGYNEQFF. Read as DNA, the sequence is TGTGCCAGCAGCCCCCGGCTAGCGGCTGGCTACAATGAGCAGTTCTTC.